This entry lists 18 T cell receptor beta chains sequenced from one sample in a study of graft-versus-host responses after intestinal transplantation. Their target antigens are unknown. TCRdb's table, derived via immunoSEQ multiplex PCR, lists solely in-frame clones and lacks some. Of approximately 120,000 clones in the sample, about 92% were seen once. The sequencing used unstimulated CD4+ T cells sorted from spleen or lymph node cells, collected before intestinal transplant. Receptors were obtained from a human donor who received an intestinal transplant.

The rearrangement links TRBV4-1 to TRBJ1-5; 10 nucleotides line up with TRBD1. Germline CDR1 MGHRA, CDR2 YSYEKL. V was clipped by 1 base and J by 6 bases; unmatched bases: 15. The CDR3 has 19 amino acids. CDR3 region: CASSQGPAWDRGRGQPQHF. CDR3 DNA sequence: TGCGCCAGCAGCCAAGGGCCAGCCTGGGACAGGGGTAGAGGTCAGCCCCAGCATTTT.

The V and J genes are TRBV27 and TRBJ1-1, with 11 bases lining up with TRBD1. After removal of 4 bases from V and 9 bases from J, the junction contained 7 bases not matched to a gene. Germline CDR1 and CDR2: MNHEY and SMNVEV (reference sequence). The CDR3 contains 14 residues. The CDR3: CASSSSGTGGKAFF. CDR3 nucleotide sequence: TGTGCCAGCAGTTCGTCCGGGACAGGGGGTAAAGCTTTCTTT.

The chain is built from TRBV6-6 and TRBJ2-7, with unresolved D. V was trimmed by 2 bases and J by 0 bases, leaving 5 bases between them. CDR3 size: 13 residues. The germline V gene has CDR1 MNHNY and CDR2 SVGAGI (reference sequence). For the CDR3, the DNA is TGTGCCAGCAGTTACCCGCCCTCCTACGAGCAGTACTTC. The encoded protein is CASSYPPSYEQYF.

V usage is TRBV9 and J usage is TRBJ2-7; possible D gene TRBD1, 6 bases. Germline values: CDR1 SGDLS, CDR2 YYNGEE. The CDR3 is 16 residues long. Deletions cut 4 bases from V and 2 bases from J, with 19 bases between. This chain's CDR3 is CASSPISGTQTYEQYF. CDR3 DNA: TGTGCCAGCAGCCCTATCTCCGGGACACAGACCTACGAGCAGTACTTC.

This sequence joins TRBV4-1 and TRBJ2-7; D unclear. Trimming removed 0 bases at V and 1 base at J, with 7 bases between. Per the germline V gene, CDR1 is MGHRA and CDR2 is YSYEKL. The CDR3 has 14 residues. Here the CDR3 DNA reads TGCGCCAGCAGCCAAGAACAGAGATCCTACGAGCAGTACTTC. Protein product: CASSQEQRSYEQYF.

This chain links TRBV10-3 with TRBJ1-5, with 12 bases aligning to TRBD1. The junction had 5 bases not matched to a gene; V was cut back by 4 bases and J by 1 base. This CDR3 is built from 17 residues. Germline CDR1 ENHRY, CDR2 SYGVKD. This CDR3 is CAISGGQGAGSNQPQHF. CDR3 coding DNA: TGTGCCATCAGTGGGGGACAGGGGGCGGGGAGCAATCAGCCCCAGCATTTT.

The chain has TRBV18 and TRBJ1-5; D possibly corresponds to TRBD1 (6 bases). CDR1 KGHSH and CDR2 LQKENI come from the germline V gene. CDR3 length: 15 residues. With 1 base removed from V and 7 bases from J, the gap between germline ends came to 14 bases. CDR3 sequence (DNA): TGTGCCAGCTCACCACAACAGGGCGCAGGGCAGCCCCAGCATTTT. This encodes CASSPQQGAGQPQHF.

This chain uses TRBV10-3 with TRBJ2-7; TRBD2 is a possible D gene (5 bases). Trimming shortened V by 11 bases and J by 3 bases, and 5 bases separated the two germline ends. The CDR3 runs to 9 residues. Germline V CDR1 and CDR2: ENHRY, SYGVKD. The CDR3 here is CAAGYEQYF. The CDR3 DNA sequence: TGTGCCGCGGGCTACGAGCAGTACTTC.

Comment on this clone: The junction departs from the called germline gene at one end, perhaps through a read error. The rearrangement uses TRBV29-1 and TRBJ1-3; TRBD1 aligns across 8 bases. The CDR3 has 13 amino acids. Germline CDR1 SQVTM, CDR2 ANQGSEA. This CDR3 reads CSVAGGAGNTIYF. As DNA, the CDR3 is TGCAGCGTTGCAGGGGGCGCTGGGAACACCATATATTTT.

V gene TRBV12-1 combines with J gene TRBJ2-7; TRBD1, the table's D call, was not compared with the DNA. TRBV12-1 is a pseudogene. CDR3 length equals 15 residues. The CDR3 loop reads CASSFNRGITYEQYF. CDR3 sequence (DNA): TGTGCCAGCAGCTTTAACAGGGGAATAACCTACGAGCAGTACTTC.

This chain joins TRBV2 and TRBJ1-2, with TRBD1 matching over 7 bases. The CDR3 has 15 residues. Germline CDR1 reads SNHLY; CDR2 reads FYNNEI. Unmatched junction bases numbered 13, after V lost 5 bases and J lost 7 bases. CDR3 nucleotides: TGTGCCAGCAGTTACCTAGGAGGCCAGGGGGGTGGCTACACCTTC. This encodes CASSYLGGQGGGYTF.

CDR3 protein: CASSYEITGTGYTF. Written as DNA, the CDR3 is TGTGCCAGCAGTTACGAAATCACAGGGACCGGCTACACCTTC. The rearrangement links TRBV6-9 to TRBJ1-2; D perhaps matches TRBD1 (6 bases). The germline V gene has CDR1 MNHGY and CDR2 SVAAGI. V was shortened by 3 bases and J by 8 bases, with 16 bases between the two germline ends. This CDR3 has 14 residues.

V and J are TRBV5-1 and TRBJ2-1, with 9 bases matching TRBD2. The germline V gene encodes CDR1 SGHRS and CDR2 YFSETQ. The CDR3 totals 15 residues. V lost 0 bases to trimming and J lost 7 bases; unmatched junction nucleotides: 5. The CDR3 DNA is TGCGCCAGCAGCTTGGTCCCGCGGGGGGGAAATGAGCAGTTCTTC. This sequence encodes CASSLVPRGGNEQFF.

The J gene is TRBJ1-1, the V gene TRBV9; D gene uncertain. This CDR3 is built from 13 residues. Germline loops: CDR1 SGDLS, CDR2 YYNGEE. Trimming took 4 bases from V and 3 from J, leaving 10 bases between them. The CDR3 is CASSPRGDTEAFF. CDR3 in DNA: TGTGCCAGCAGCCCGCGGGGTGACACTGAAGCTTTCTTT.

This clone came up a few times. V usage is TRBV5-4 and J usage is TRBJ1-2; tentative D call: TRBD1 (6 bases). V gave up 4 bases and J gave up 2 bases, with 15 bases separating them. Germline lookup yields CDR1 SGHNT and CDR2 YYREEE (reference sequence). The CDR3 contains 15 residues. The CDR3 coding sequence is TGTGCCAGCAGCACTAATCGAGGGGGGAACTATGGCTACACCTTC. It is translated as CASSTNRGGNYGYTF.

The gene calls are TRBV6-6 and TRBJ2-7; D is uncertain. This CDR3 comprises 13 residues. Germline V lookup: CDR1 MNHNY, CDR2 SVGAGI (reference sequence). Trimming left V 6 bases short and J 5 bases short, with 14 bases between. Here the CDR3 reads CASSARIADEQYF. CDR3 nucleotide sequence: TGTGCCAGCAGCGCTCGAATCGCCGACGAGCAGTACTTC.

The genes are TRBV5-1 and TRBJ2-3; TRBD1 is a possible D gene (5 bases). Germline V gene sequence: CDR1 SGHRS, CDR2 YFSETQ. Trimming removed 2 bases at V and 3 bases at J, with 13 bases between. The CDR3 spans 15 residues. In nucleotides, the CDR3 is TGCGCCAGCAGCTTTGGGGCAAATCCGACAGATACGCAGTATTTT. This sequence encodes CASSFGANPTDTQYF.

The chain couples TRBV5-1 to TRBJ2-2; 7 bases are shared with TRBD1. The CDR3 has 15 amino acids. The junction had 2 bases not matched to a gene; V was cut back by 0 bases and J by 3 bases. CDR1 SGHRS and CDR2 YFSETQ come from the germline V gene. This CDR3 is CASSLDTGDTGELFF. The DNA for the CDR3 is TGCGCCAGCAGCTTGGATACAGGGGACACCGGGGAGCTGTTTTTT. The entire variable domain, with the rest obtained from reference TRBV5-1 and TRBJ2-2, is as follows: KAGVTQTPRYLIKTRGQQVTLSCSPISGHRSVSWYQQTPGQGLQFLFEYFSETQRNKGNFPGRFSGRQFSNSRSEMNVSTLELGDSALYLCASSLDTGDTGELFFGEGSRLTVL.